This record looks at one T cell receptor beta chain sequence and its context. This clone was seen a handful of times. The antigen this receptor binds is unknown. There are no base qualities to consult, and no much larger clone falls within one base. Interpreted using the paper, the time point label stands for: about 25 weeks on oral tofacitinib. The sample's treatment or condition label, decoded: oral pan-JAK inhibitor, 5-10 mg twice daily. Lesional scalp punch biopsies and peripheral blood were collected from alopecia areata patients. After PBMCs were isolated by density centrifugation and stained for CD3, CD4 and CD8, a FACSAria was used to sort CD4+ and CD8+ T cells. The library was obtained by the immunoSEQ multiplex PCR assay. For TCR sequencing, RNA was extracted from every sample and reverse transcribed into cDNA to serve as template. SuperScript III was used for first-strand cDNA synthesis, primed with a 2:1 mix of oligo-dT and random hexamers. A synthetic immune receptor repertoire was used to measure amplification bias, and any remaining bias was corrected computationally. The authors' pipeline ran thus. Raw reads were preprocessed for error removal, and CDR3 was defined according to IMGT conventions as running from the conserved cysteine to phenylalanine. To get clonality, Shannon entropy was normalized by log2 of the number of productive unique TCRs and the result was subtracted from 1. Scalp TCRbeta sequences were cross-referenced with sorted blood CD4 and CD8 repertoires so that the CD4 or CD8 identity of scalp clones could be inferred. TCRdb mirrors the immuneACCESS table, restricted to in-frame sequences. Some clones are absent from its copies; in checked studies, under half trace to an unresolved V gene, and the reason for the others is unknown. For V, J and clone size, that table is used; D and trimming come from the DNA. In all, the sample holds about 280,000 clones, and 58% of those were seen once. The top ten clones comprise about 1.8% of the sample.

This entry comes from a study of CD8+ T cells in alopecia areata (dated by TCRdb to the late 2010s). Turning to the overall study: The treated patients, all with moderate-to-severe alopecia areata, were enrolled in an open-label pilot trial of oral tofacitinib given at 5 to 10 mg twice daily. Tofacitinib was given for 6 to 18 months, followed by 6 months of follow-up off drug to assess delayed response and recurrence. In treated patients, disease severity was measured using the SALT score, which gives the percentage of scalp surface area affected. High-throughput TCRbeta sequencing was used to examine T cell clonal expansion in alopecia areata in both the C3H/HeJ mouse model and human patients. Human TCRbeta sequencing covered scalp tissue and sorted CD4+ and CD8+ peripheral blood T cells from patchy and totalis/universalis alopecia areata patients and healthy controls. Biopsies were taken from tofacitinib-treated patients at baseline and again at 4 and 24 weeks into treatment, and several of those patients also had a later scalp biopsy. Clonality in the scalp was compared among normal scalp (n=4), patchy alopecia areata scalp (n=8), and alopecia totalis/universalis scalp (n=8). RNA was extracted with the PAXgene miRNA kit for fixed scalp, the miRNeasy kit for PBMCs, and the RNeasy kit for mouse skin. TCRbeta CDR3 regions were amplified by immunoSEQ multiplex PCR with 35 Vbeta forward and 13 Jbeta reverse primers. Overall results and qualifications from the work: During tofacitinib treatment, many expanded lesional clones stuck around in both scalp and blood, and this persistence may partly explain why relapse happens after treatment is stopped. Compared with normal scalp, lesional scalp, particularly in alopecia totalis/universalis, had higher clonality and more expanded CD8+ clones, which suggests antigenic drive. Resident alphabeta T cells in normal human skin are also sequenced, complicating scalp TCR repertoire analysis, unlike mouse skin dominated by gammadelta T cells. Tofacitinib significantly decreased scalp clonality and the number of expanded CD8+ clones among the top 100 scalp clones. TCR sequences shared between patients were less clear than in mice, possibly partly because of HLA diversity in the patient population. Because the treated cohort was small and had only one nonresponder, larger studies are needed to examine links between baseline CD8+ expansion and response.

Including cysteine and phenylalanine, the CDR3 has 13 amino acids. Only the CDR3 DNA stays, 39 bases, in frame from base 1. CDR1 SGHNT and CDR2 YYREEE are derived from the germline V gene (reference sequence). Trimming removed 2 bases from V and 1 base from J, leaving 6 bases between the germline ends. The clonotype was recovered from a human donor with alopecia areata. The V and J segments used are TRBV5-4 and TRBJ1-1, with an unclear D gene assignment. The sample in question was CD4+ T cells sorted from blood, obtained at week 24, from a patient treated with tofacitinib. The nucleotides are TGTGCCAGCAGCTTTCGGGGGAACACTGAAGCTTTCTTT. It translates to CASSFRGNTEAFF.